These T cell receptor beta chains were read from a single sample in a study of cytomegalovirus exposure and HLA in healthy donors. TCRdb keeps only in-frame clones here, not all; method: immunoSEQ multiplex PCR. The sample shows some 150,000 clones, 60% to 85% of them seen only once. The material sequenced was PBMCs. The source is a woman in her forties in good health and CMV-seronegative. Both conserved end residues are part of each CDR3. D genes are given only for firm matches. Rows may omit the clone size; those that give it use once, few, many or a size class.

cdr3_aa cdr3_nt v_call clone_size d_call j_call
CASSLGQGPHSPLHF TGTGCCAGCAGTTTAGGCCAGGGGCCCCATTCACCCCTCCACTTT TRBV27 NA NA TRBJ1-6
CASRLDRVQETQYF TGTGCCAGCAGACTCGACAGGGTCCAAGAGACCCAGTACTTC TRBV28 NA TRBD1 TRBJ2-5
CASSLQVVYEQYF TGTGCCAGCAGCTTGCAAGTAGTCTACGAGCAGTACTTC TRBV5-6 NA NA TRBJ2-7
CASSLSGTTSYEQYF TGCGCCAGCAGCCTTTCCGGGACTACATCCTACGAGCAGTACTTC TRBV4-1 NA TRBD2 TRBJ2-7
CASSPTNGARAFF TGTGCCAGTAGTCCGACCAATGGGGCGCGAGCTTTCTTT TRBV19 NA NA TRBJ1-1
CASSESVERPTGELFF TGTGCCAGCAGTGAGTCCGTCGAGCGTCCCACCGGGGAGCTGTTTTTT TRBV6-4 NA NA TRBJ2-2
CASITQGANYGYTF TGTGCCAGCATCACCCAAGGAGCTAACTATGGCTACACCTTC TRBV5-6 NA NA TRBJ1-2
CATQAGFQETQYF TGCGCCACTCAAGCGGGGTTCCAAGAGACCCAGTACTTC TRBV5-1 once TRBD2 TRBJ2-5
CASSGGQGSYNEQFF TGTGCCAGCAGCGGGGGACAGGGGAGTTACAATGAGCAGTTCTTC TRBV5-4 NA TRBD1 TRBJ2-1
CASSPLGTGGALRDTEAFF TGTGCCAGCAGCCCCCTTGGGACAGGGGGCGCTTTAAGGGACACTGAAGCTTTCTTT TRBV28 NA TRBD1 TRBJ1-1
CASSLFQGGSTEAFF TGTGCCAGCAGCTTATTTCAGGGCGGAAGCACTGAAGCTTTCTTT TRBV7-2 NA NA TRBJ1-1
CASSPLGALMNTEAFF TGTGCCAGCAGTCCGTTGGGAGCGCTCATGAACACTGAAGCTTTCTTT TRBV6-6 NA NA TRBJ1-1
CASSVGLVETQYF TGTGCCAGCAGCGTAGGACTAGTGGAGACCCAGTACTTC TRBV9 NA NA TRBJ2-5
CASSWWEGEAFF TGTGCCAGCAGTTGGTGGGAGGGGGAAGCTTTCTTT TRBV28 NA NA TRBJ1-1
CASSPTGGLQRTEAFF TGTGCCAGCAGCCCGACAGGGGGACTACAACGAACTGAAGCTTTCTTT TRBV5-4 NA TRBD1 TRBJ1-1
CASSQTGGGHEQYF TGTGCCAGTAGCCAAACAGGGGGCGGGCACGAGCAGTACTTC TRBV19 NA TRBD1 TRBJ2-7
CASSLGLAGGLGNEQFF TGTGCCAGCAGCCTAGGACTAGCGGGGGGCCTAGGAAATGAGCAGTTCTTC TRBV5-4 NA TRBD2 TRBJ2-1
CASSLAGRGNQPQHF TGTGCCAGCAGCTTGGCCGGCCGGGGCAATCAGCCCCAGCATTTT TRBV5-6 NA NA TRBJ1-5
CASSGAVSGTFNEKLFF TGTGCCAGCAGCGGGGCCGTATCCGGGACATTTAATGAAAAACTGTTTTTT TRBV2 NA NA TRBJ1-4
CAWSVHRAGGEQFF TGTGCCTGGAGTGTACACAGGGCCGGAGGTGAGCAGTTCTTC TRBV30 NA NA TRBJ2-1
CASGQASYEQYF TGTGCCAGCGGTCAGGCATCCTACGAGCAGTACTTC TRBV6-1 NA NA TRBJ2-7
CASSHSTGSYEQYF TGTGCCAGCAGTCACTCGACAGGCTCCTACGAGCAGTACTTC TRBV6-6 few NA TRBJ2-7
CARVGGISYEQYF TGTGCCAGGGTGGGCGGGATAAGCTACGAGCAGTACTTC TRBV13 NA NA TRBJ2-7
CAISPIAGRSSYEQYF TGTGCCATCAGTCCCATAGCGGGAAGGAGCTCCTACGAGCAGTACTTC TRBV10-3 few TRBD2 TRBJ2-7
CASSDEGPKETQYF TGCGCCAGCAGTGATGAGGGCCCCAAAGAGACCCAGTACTTC TRBV10-1 once NA TRBJ2-5
CASSLVAGGLFNEQFF TGCGCCAGCAGCTTGGTGGCGGGAGGGCTTTTCAATGAGCAGTTCTTC TRBV5-1 NA TRBD2 TRBJ2-1